Presented here are 27 T cell receptor beta chains from one specimen sequenced in a study of PD-1 blockade in classical Hodgkin lymphoma. Repertoires were generated with immunoSEQ multiplex PCR, while TCRdb's copy carries only in-frame clones and drops some. In the table there are about 21,000 clones, roughly 94% of which are singletons. Time point described: newly diagnosed, previously untreated cHL patient sample. The sample was peripheral blood mononuclear cells (PBMCs). Receptor source: a human donor with classical Hodgkin lymphoma.

This chain uses TRBV25-1 with TRBJ1-3, with 8 positions matching TRBD1. Germline CDR1 is MGHDK and CDR2 is SYGVNS. This CDR3 has 16 amino acids. Germline trimming cut 3 bases from V and 4 bases from J; bases unmatched to any gene: 8. The CDR3 DNA sequence: TGTGCCAGCAGTGATAGGACAGGGTCCGGCGGAAACACCATATATTTT. Translation gives CASSDRTGSGGNTIYF.

V usage is TRBV29-1 and J usage is TRBJ1-2, with D possibly being TRBD1 (6 bases). CDR3 size: 14 residues. Germline-derived CDR1 and CDR2 are SQVTM and ANQGSEA. The V gene lost 4 bases and the J gene lost 3 bases, with 15 bases spanning the gap. CDR3 protein: CSVATGFIYYGYTF. The CDR3 DNA reads TGCAGCGTTGCAACAGGGTTCATCTACTATGGCTACACCTTC. Full variable domain (outside the CDR3, taken from reference TRBV29-1 and TRBJ1-2): SAVISQKPSRDICQRGTSLTIQCQVDSQVTMMFWYRQQPGQSLTLIATANQGSEATYESGFVIDKFPISRPNLTFSTLTVSNMSPEDSSIYLCSVATGFIYYGYTFGSGTRLTVV.

The V gene is TRBV27, the J gene TRBJ1-3, with D possibly TRBD1 on 5 matching bases. CDR3 length equals 13 residues. The V end lost 6 bases, the J end lost 4 bases, and 10 bases lay between the germline ends. Germline V gene lookup returns CDR1 MNHEY and CDR2 SMNVEV (reference sequence). Here the CDR3 DNA reads TGTGCCAGCAGCTTTAGGGGCGGAAACACCATATATTTT. Translating gives CASSFRGGNTIYF.

The V call is TRBV15, the J call TRBJ1-1; TRBD1 might be the D (6 bases). CDR3 length: 15 residues. Trimming removed 0 bases at V and 5 bases at J, with 13 bases between. Germline-derived CDR1 and CDR2 are LNHNV and YYDKDF (reference sequence). This CDR3 reads CATSRDRKGGTEAFF. The CDR3 nucleotides read TGTGCCACCAGCAGAGATCGGAAGGGGGGAACTGAAGCTTTCTTT.

V is TRBV9 and J is TRBJ2-3; D perhaps matches TRBD2 (6 bases). CDR3 length equals 17 residues. V gave up 0 bases and J gave up 4 bases, with 18 bases separating them. Looked up from germline, CDR1 is SGDLS and CDR2 is YYNGEE. DNA for the CDR3: TGTGCCAGCAGCGTAGGGAGGGCGAACCCAAAGGCAGATACGCAGTATTTT. Translation: CASSVGRANPKADTQYF.

V and J are TRBV4-3 and TRBJ1-2; D gene unclear. Germline V gives CDR1 LGHNA, CDR2 YSLEER. This CDR3 contains 16 residues. Trimming removed 0 bases at V and 4 bases at J, with 15 bases between. The CDR3 sequence: CASSQDRRGGIYGYTF. CDR3 bases: TGCGCCAGCAGCCAAGATCGACGGGGAGGAATCTATGGCTACACCTTC.

The chain employs TRBV25-1 and TRBJ2-4, with D unclear. The V and J ends lost 6 bases and 3 bases respectively, with 12 bases between them. This CDR3 has 14 residues. Germline V gene lookup returns CDR1 MGHDK and CDR2 SYGVNS. CDR3 protein: CASSPGVDKNIQYF. The CDR3 DNA sequence: TGTGCCAGCAGCCCAGGAGTTGACAAAAACATTCAGTACTTC.

V is TRBV7-6 and J is TRBJ2-5, with 7 nucleotides matching TRBD1. V dropped 6 bases and J dropped 5; count of bases not matched to a gene: 15. Germline loops: CDR1 SGHVS, CDR2 FNYEAQ. The CDR3 has 16 amino acids. CDR3 coding DNA: TGTGCCAGCAGATCAGGGGGTCCCGGGCCACGGGAGACCCAGTACTTC. The encoded protein is CASRSGGPGPRETQYF.

The chain combines TRBV5-1 with TRBJ1-6; TRBD1 aligns across 7 bases. CDR3 length equals 16 residues. Germline V gene data show CDR1 as SGHRS and CDR2 as YFSETQ. The V and J ends lost 4 bases and 7 bases, in that order; junction bases with no gene match: 11. CDR3 loop: CASSRGPTGDNSPLHF. The CDR3 DNA is TGCGCCAGCAGCCGGGGCCCTACAGGGGACAATTCACCCCTCCACTTT.

The CDR3 DNA reads as TGTGCCAGCAGCGCCGGGACAGCCTCCTACGAGCAGTACTTC. It specifies CASSAGTASYEQYF. This sequence joins TRBV11-2 and TRBJ2-7; 7 nucleotides agree with TRBD1. The CDR3 has 14 amino acids. Losses at the gene ends were 5 bases for V and 0 bases for J; bases not matched to a gene: 4. Per germline, CDR1 SGHAT and CDR2 FQNNGV.

This clone was recorded only once. The chain is built from TRBV18 and TRBJ2-1; D is unresolved. The CDR3 runs to 13 residues. V was shortened by 1 base and J by 7 bases, with 8 bases between the two germline ends. Per the germline V gene, CDR1 is KGHSH and CDR2 is LQKENI. This chain's CDR3 is CASSPRGGNEQFF. The CDR3 DNA reads TGTGCCAGCTCACCACGAGGTGGAAATGAGCAGTTCTTC.

This chain connects TRBV4-3 to TRBJ2-7; 10 positions agree with TRBD1. Germline V lookup: CDR1 LGHNA, CDR2 YSLEER. Trimming took 0 bases from V and 4 from J; bases not matched to a gene: 15. The CDR3 spans 19 residues. Here the CDR3 reads CASSQDVISGQGIPYEQYF. CDR3 nucleotide sequence: TGCGCCAGCAGCCAAGATGTAATCTCGGGACAGGGGATCCCTTACGAGCAGTACTTC.

The rearrangement uses TRBV7-2 and TRBJ2-7, with 7 bases identical to TRBD2. Germline CDR1 SGHTA, CDR2 FQGNSA. Trimming took 5 bases from V and 3 from J; bases not matched to a gene: 10. The CDR3 contains 15 residues. CDR3 DNA sequence: TGTGCCAGCAGCGCTCACTCCCGCGGGGGCTACGAGCAGTACTTC. Encoded protein: CASSAHSRGGYEQYF.

The rearrangement joins TRBV11-2 to TRBJ2-3; weak D call: TRBD1 (5 bases). The CDR3 is 14 residues long. Trimming pared 7 bases from V and 0 bases from J, leaving 11 bases between. Looked up from germline, CDR1 is SGHAT and CDR2 is FQNNGV. This CDR3 reads CASIGHDSTDTQYF. The DNA for the CDR3 is TGTGCCAGCATAGGACACGATAGCACAGATACGCAGTATTTT.

The V call is TRBV29-1, the J call TRBJ2-3; 10 bases line up with TRBD1. CDR3 size: 14 residues. V dropped 3 bases and J dropped 5; count of bases not matched to a gene: 5. Germline CDR1 SQVTM, CDR2 ANQGSEA. The CDR3: CSVEETGGRDTQYF. The CDR3 nucleotides are TGCAGCGTTGAGGAGACAGGGGGCAGAGATACGCAGTATTTT.

The chain employs TRBV27 and TRBJ2-3; D perhaps matches TRBD1 (7 bases). Germline-derived CDR1 and CDR2 are MNHEY and SMNVEV (reference sequence). This CDR3 has 16 residues. Trimming took off 4 bases at V and 6 bases at J, with 20 bases between the two ends. In DNA form, the CDR3 reads TGTGCCAGCAGTTCCCACTGGGGCAGGGGGGTGGATACGCAGTATTTT. Protein product: CASSSHWGRGVDTQYF.

The V gene is TRBV5-6, the J gene TRBJ1-3; no firm D call. The ends were cut back, 1 base at V and 0 bases at J, with 14 bases in the middle. The CDR3 runs 17 residues. In germline, CDR1 is SGHDT, CDR2 YYEEEE. CDR3 in amino acids: CASSLSPLARSGNTIYF. In nucleotides, the CDR3 is TGTGCCAGCAGCTTGTCCCCCTTGGCACGCTCTGGAAACACCATATATTTT.

The chain has TRBV7-2 and TRBJ1-5, with D tentatively TRBD1 (5 bases). Germline lookup yields CDR1 SGHTA and CDR2 FQGNSA. The CDR3 is made up of 15 amino acids. The germline V and J ends were trimmed by 5 bases and 10 bases, with 21 bases remaining between them. CDR3 sequence (DNA): TGTGCCAGCAGCCCAGCGAGGGGCAATCAGGGACCCCAGCATTTT. It codes for CASSPARGNQGPQHF.

The chain links TRBV7-2 to TRBJ2-7; 10 bases fit TRBD2. Germline CDR1 reads SGHTA; CDR2 reads FQGNSA. V lost 0 bases, J lost 0 bases, and 14 bases stayed unmatched. CDR3 size: 20 residues. CDR3 amino acids: CASSLAPRLAGVFLSYEQYF. In DNA, the CDR3 is TGTGCCAGCAGCTTAGCGCCTCGGCTAGCGGGGGTTTTCCTCTCCTACGAGCAGTACTTC.

V and J are TRBV9 and TRBJ1-5; tentative D call: TRBD1 (5 bases). This CDR3 is built from 15 residues. The V and J ends lost 6 bases and 3 bases respectively, with 16 bases between them. Germline CDR1 and CDR2: SGDLS and YYNGEE. The CDR3 sequence is CASTARGGDNQPQHF. CDR3 DNA: TGTGCCAGCACCGCTCGCGGAGGGGACAATCAGCCCCAGCATTTT. The entire variable domain, with the rest obtained from reference TRBV9 and TRBJ1-5, is as follows: DSGVTQTPKHLITATGQRVTLRCSPRSGDLSVYWYQQSLDQGLQFLIQYYNGEERAKGNILERFSAQQFPDLHSELNLSSLELGDSALYFCASTARGGDNQPQHFGDGTRLSIL.

The chain uses TRBV10-3 and TRBJ2-1; 12 positions agree with TRBD2. The germline gives CDR1 ENHRY, CDR2 SYGVKD. CDR3 size: 14 residues. V trimming: 4 bases; J trimming: 7 bases; junction bases outside the gene matches: 2. CDR3 DNA sequence: TGTGCCATCAGTGGGACTAGCGGGGTTAATGAGCAGTTCTTC. Protein product: CAISGTSGVNEQFF.

The rearrangement uses TRBV19 and TRBJ2-5; D gene unclear. The CDR3 is 13 amino acids. The germline CDR1 and CDR2 sequences are LNHDA and SQIVND (reference sequence). V lost 9 bases and J 9 bases, leaving 20 bases between the germline ends. CDR3 in amino acids: CASGNRAREAQYF. The CDR3 bases are TGTGCCAGCGGTAACCGGGCCCGCGAGGCCCAGTACTTC.

This chain links TRBV29-1 with TRBJ1-1; D not certain. Germline assignment: CDR1 SQVTM and CDR2 ANQGSEA. Trimming stripped 4 bases from V and 4 bases from J, with 13 bases between. This CDR3 contains 13 residues. In DNA, the CDR3 is TGCAGCGTTGGCGCACCCTTGAGCACTGAAGCTTTCTTT. Translating gives CSVGAPLSTEAFF.

The chain is built from TRBV5-1 and TRBJ2-5; TRBD1 aligns across 9 bases. After removal of 3 bases from V and 4 bases from J, the junction contained 7 bases not matched to a gene. The CDR3 has 15 residues. Germline-derived CDR1 and CDR2 are SGHRS and YFSETQ. The CDR3 nucleotides read TGCGCCAGCAGCTGGGTCGGGGGACAGGGAGAGACCCAGTACTTC. Translated, it gives CASSWVGGQGETQYF.

The chain combines TRBV25-1 with TRBJ2-1, with 7 bases aligning to TRBD2. CDR1 is MGHDK, CDR2 SYGVNS, per germline. The CDR3 contains 18 residues. The V segment lost 2 bases and the J segment 3 bases; nucleotides outside the gene matches: 13. The CDR3 loop is CASSEGRLADLYYNEQFF. The CDR3 DNA reads as TGTGCCAGCAGTGAAGGGCGGCTAGCGGATCTATACTACAATGAGCAGTTCTTC.

The gene calls are TRBV5-1 and TRBJ2-2; TRBD2 is a possible D gene (6 bases). The germline V and J ends were trimmed by 0 bases and 5 bases, with 11 bases remaining between them. The V gene's germline CDR1 is SGHRS and CDR2 YFSETQ. The CDR3 runs 15 residues. The CDR3 reads CASSLVSSGTGELFF. The CDR3 DNA sequence: TGCGCCAGCAGCTTGGTTTCGAGCGGGACCGGGGAGCTGTTTTTT.

V is TRBV6-6 and J is TRBJ2-5; 15 nucleotides line up with TRBD2. The J call may be mistaken, given a closer DNA end match to TRBJ2-7. The germline V gene has CDR1 MNHNY and CDR2 SVGAGI (reference sequence). The CDR3 consists of 16 residues. The CDR3 DNA sequence: TGTGCCAGCATCGGGACTAGCGGGGGGCCGACATACGAGCAGTACTTC. It codes for CASIGTSGGPTYEQYF.